This T cell receptor (beta chain) was recorded in a study of T cells expressing NK-cell markers. Study details: Within the sequenced cohort of eight donors, seven exhibited HCMV seropositivity and one was seronegative.

On this clonotype itself: Its specificity is unknown.

The CDR3 has 14 amino acids. CDR1 SGHDT and CDR2 YYEEEE come from the germline V gene. Making the TCR beta cDNA relied on 5'RACE template switching with UMIs. After re-calling the 5' RACE reads, TCRdb lists one entry per CDR3 protein, DNA absent. The sample table includes about 8,000 distinct CDR3 sequences. Broader study findings: Whether expanded NKG2C+ T cell clones were HCMV specific stayed uncertain. A few of the donors also had these clonotypes leading their CD3+CD56-NKG2C+ fraction.

The chain uses TRBV5-6 and TRBJ2-3. This TCR derives from a man aged 18-30 years in good health. The specimen was blood T cells: a sorted CD56 or NKG2C T cell subset, CD4+ or CD8+ T cells, or bulk PBMC T cells (not recorded which). CDR3 residues: CASSFSLRTDTQYF. The entire variable domain, with the rest obtained from reference TRBV5-6 and TRBJ2-3, is as follows: DAGVTQSPTHLIKTRGQQVTLRCSPKSGHDTVSWYQQALGQGPQFIFQYYEEEERQRGNFPDRFSGHQFPNYSSELNVNALLLGDSALYLCASSFSLRTDTQYFGPGTRLTVL.